This T cell receptor beta chain comes out of a study of OX40 agonist ivuxolimab in advanced cancers. Turning to the study itself: Hepatocellular carcinoma, melanoma, renal cell or head and neck cancer affected the dose-escalation patients. Study findings and constraints: CD4+ and CD8+ blood T cells expanded clonally by week 6 at 0.1 to 3.0 mg/kg.

About this clone: Antigen: not known.

The V gene's germline CDR1 is LNHDA and CDR2 SQIVND (reference sequence). With 0 bases clipped from V and 5 bases from J, the junction kept 5 bases outside the gene matches. The CDR3 has 15 amino acids. TCRdb's copy holds only in-frame clones and misses some; the assay was immunoSEQ multiplex PCR. This table holds tens of thousands of clones, 85% to 90% found once. This clonotype was obtained from an adult with an advanced solid tumor such as melanoma, head and neck, liver or kidney cancer. This sequence joins TRBV19 and TRBJ2-7, with 9 bases fitting TRBD1. The sequencing used CD4+ or CD8+ T cells sorted from blood, collected in a trial of the OX40 agonist ivuxolimab. The DNA of the CDR3 is TGTGCCAGTAGTATAGAGTGGACAGGGGAGAACGAGCAGTACTTC. Its protein product is CASSIEWTGENEQYF.